This T cell receptor (beta chain) came from a study of cytotoxic CD8 clonotypes in ibrutinib-treated CLL. About the research overall: Partial responses numbered approximately 24 and complete responses 2; after a median about 68 months, roughly 15 stayed remitted and 12 progressed.

Libraries were prepared by immunoSEQ multiplex PCR; TCRdb keeps only in-frame clonotypes and omits some of them. The table includes about 130,000 clones, approximately 81% detected once. Sequenced here: PBMCs, sampled after 24 months of ibrutinib treatment. The clonotype originates from a human donor with chronic lymphocytic leukemia.

CDR3 region: CASSYGRRLEAFF. As DNA, the CDR3 is TGTGCCAGCAGTTACGGACGGAGACTCGAAGCTTTCTTT. The V and J genes are TRBV6-5 and TRBJ1-1; no firm D call. The V end lost 2 bases, the J end lost 8 bases, and 12 bases lay between the germline ends. Germline V gene data show CDR1 as MNHEY and CDR2 as SVGAGI. The CDR3 extends over 13 amino acids.